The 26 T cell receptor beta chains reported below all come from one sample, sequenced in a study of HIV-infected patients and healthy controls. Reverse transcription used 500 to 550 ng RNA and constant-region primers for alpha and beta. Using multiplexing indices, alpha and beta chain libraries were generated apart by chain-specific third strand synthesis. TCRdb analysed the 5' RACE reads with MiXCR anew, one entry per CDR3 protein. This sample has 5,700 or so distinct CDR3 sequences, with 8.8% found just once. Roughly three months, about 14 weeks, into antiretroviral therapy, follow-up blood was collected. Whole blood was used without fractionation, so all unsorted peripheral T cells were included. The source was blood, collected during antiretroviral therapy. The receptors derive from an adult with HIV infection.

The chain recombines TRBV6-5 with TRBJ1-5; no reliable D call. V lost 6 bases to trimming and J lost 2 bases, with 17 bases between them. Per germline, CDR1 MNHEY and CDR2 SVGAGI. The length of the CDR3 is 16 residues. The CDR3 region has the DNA TGTGCCAGCAGACCCGGACGGACGGTAGGCAATCAGCCCCAGCATTTT. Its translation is CASRPGRTVGNQPQHF.

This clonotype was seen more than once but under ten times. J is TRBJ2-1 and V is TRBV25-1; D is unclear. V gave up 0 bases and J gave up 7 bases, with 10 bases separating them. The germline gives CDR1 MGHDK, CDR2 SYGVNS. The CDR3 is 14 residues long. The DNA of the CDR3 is TGTGCCAGCAGTGAATATGAGCACGGGAATGAGCAGTTCTTC. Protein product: CASSEYEHGNEQFF.

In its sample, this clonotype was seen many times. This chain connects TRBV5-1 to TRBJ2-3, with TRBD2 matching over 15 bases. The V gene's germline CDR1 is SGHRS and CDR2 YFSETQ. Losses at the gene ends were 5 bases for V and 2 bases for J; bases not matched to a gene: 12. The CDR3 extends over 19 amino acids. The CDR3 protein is CASSSGLAGGLRVTDTQYF. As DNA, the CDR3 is TGCGCCAGCAGTTCGGGACTAGCGGGAGGACTTCGCGTCACAGATACGCAGTATTTT.

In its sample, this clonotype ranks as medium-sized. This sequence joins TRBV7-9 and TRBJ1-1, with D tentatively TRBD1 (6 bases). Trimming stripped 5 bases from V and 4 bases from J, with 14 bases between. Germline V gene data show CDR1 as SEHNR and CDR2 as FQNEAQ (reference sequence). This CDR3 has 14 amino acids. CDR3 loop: CASSPRGGFTEAFF. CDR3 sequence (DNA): TGTGCCAGCAGCCCGAGGGGGGGGTTCACTGAAGCTTTCTTT.

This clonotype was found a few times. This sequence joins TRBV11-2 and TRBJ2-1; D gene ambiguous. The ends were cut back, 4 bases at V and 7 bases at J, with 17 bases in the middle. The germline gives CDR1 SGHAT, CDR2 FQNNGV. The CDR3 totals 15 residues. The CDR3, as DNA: TGTGCCAGCAGCTCCCCCCGAGGCAGAGGAAATGAGCAGTTCTTC. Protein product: CASSSPRGRGNEQFF.

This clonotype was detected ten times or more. The CDR3 DNA reads as TGTGCCAGCAGTTTATCGAATATGGACGGACCCTATGGCTACACCTTC. Residues: CASSLSNMDGPYGYTF. The chain links TRBV27 to TRBJ1-2; D not certain. Per germline, CDR1 MNHEY and CDR2 SMNVEV (reference sequence). V was trimmed by 0 bases and J by 4 bases, leaving 15 bases between them. This CDR3 is built from 16 residues.

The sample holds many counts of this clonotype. The CDR3 spells CAWSVKGSQPQHF. CDR3 nucleotides: TGTGCCTGGAGTGTCAAGGGCAGTCAGCCCCAGCATTTT. This chain uses TRBV30 with TRBJ1-5; D is unclear. Germline V gene lookup returns CDR1 GTSNPN and CDR2 SVGIG (reference sequence). The CDR3 sequence is 13 residues long. V lost 0 bases and J lost 6, with 9 bases in between. The full variable domain, with the rest looked up from reference TRBV30 and TRBJ1-5, is SQTIHQWPATLVQPVGSPLSLECTVEGTSNPNLYWYRQAAGRGLQLLFYSVGIGQISSEVPQNLSASRPQDRQFILSSKKLLLSDSGFYLCAWSVKGSQPQHFGDGTRLSIL.

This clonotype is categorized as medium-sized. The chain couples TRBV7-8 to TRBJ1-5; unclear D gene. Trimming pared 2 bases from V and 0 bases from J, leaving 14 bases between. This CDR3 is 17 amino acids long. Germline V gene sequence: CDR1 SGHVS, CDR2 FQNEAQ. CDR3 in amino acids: CASSLSPQVDSNQPQHF. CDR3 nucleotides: TGTGCCAGCAGCTTATCACCCCAGGTCGATAGCAATCAGCCCCAGCATTTT.

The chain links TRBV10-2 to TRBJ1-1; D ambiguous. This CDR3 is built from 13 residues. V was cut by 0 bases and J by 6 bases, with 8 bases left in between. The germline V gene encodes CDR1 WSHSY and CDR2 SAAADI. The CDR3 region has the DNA TGCGCCAGCAGTGAGTCTAAAGTCGCTGAAGCTTTCTTT. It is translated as CASSESKVAEAFF.

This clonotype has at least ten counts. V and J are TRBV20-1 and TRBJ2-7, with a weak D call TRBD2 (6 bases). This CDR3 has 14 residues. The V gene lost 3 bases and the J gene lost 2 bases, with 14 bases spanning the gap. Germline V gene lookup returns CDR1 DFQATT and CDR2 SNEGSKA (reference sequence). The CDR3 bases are TGCAGTGCTAGTACACGGGAGTACACCTACGAGCAGTACTTC. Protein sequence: CSASTREYTYEQYF.

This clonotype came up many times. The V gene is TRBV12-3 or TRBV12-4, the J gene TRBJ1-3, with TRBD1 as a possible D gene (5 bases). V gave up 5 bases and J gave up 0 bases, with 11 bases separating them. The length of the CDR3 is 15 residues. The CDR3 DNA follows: TGTGCCAGCAGTGACGACAGCTCCTCTGGAAACACCATATATTTT. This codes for CASSDDSSSGNTIYF.

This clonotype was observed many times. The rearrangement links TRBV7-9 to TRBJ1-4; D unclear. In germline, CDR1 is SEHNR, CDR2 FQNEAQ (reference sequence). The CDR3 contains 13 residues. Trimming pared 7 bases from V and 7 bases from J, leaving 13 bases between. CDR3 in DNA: TGTGCCAGCATAGGAACAGCTTTTGAAAAACTGTTTTTT. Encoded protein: CASIGTAFEKLFF. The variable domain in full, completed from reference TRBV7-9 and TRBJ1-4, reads DTGVSQNPRHKITKRGQNVTFRCDPISEHNRLYWYRQTLGQGPEFLTYFQNEAQLEKSRLLSDRFSAERPKGSFSTLEIQRTEQGDSAMYLCASIGTAFEKLFFGSGTQLSVL.

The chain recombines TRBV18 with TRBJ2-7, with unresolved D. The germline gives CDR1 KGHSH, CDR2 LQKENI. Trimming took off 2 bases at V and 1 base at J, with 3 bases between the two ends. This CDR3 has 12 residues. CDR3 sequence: CASSPNSYEQYF. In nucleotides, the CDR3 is TGTGCCAGCTCACCAAATTCCTACGAGCAGTACTTC.

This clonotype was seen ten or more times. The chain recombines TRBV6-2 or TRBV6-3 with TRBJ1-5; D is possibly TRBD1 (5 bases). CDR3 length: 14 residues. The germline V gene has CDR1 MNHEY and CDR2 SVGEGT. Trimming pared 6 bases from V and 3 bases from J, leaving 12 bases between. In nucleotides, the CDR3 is TGTGCCAGCAGCTACGACAGTCTCAATCAGCCCCAGCATTTT. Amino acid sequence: CASSYDSLNQPQHF.

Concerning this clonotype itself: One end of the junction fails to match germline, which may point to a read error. The CDR3 region is CVSGRDRSSYNEQFF. The CDR3 bases are TGTGTCAGCGGTCGGGACCGCAGCTCCTACAATGAGCAGTTCTTC. The rearrangement uses TRBV7-9 and TRBJ2-1, with D perhaps given as TRBD1 or TRBD2 (5 bases each). The CDR3 runs to 15 residues. Germline CDR1 reads SEHNR; CDR2 reads FQNEAQ (reference sequence).

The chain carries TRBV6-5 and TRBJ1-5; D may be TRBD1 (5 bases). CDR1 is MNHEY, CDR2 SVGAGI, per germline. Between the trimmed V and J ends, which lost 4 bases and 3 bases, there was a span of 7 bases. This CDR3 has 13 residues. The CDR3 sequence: CASSWGVNQPQHF. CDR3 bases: TGTGCCAGCAGTTGGGGGGTCAATCAGCCCCAGCATTTT.

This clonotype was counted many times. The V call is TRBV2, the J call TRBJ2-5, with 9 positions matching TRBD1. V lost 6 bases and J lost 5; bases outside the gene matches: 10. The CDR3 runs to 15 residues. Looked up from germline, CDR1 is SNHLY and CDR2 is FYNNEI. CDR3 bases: TGTGCCAGCAGGGGGGGACAGGGAGCGTTGGAGACCCAGTACTTC. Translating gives CASRGGQGALETQYF.

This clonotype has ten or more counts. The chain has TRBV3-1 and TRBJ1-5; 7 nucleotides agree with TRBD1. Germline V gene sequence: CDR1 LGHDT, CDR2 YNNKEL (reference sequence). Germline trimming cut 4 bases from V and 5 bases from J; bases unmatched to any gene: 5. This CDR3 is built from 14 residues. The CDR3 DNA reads TGTGCCAGCAGCCCGGTTACAGGGGATCAGCCCCAGCATTTT. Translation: CASSPVTGDQPQHF.

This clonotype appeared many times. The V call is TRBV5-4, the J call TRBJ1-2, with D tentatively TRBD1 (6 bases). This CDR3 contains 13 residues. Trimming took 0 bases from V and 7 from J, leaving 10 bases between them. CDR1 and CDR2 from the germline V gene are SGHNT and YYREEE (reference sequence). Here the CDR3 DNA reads TGTGCCAGCAGCTTGGGGGGGGGCAGTGGCTACACCTTC. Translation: CASSLGGGSGYTF.

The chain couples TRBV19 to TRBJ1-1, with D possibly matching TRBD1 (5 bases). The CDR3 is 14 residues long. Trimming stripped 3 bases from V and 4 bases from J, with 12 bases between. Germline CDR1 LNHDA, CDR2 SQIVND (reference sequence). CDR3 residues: CASSMGLGATEAFF. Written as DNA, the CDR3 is TGTGCCAGTAGTATGGGTCTAGGGGCCACTGAAGCTTTCTTT.

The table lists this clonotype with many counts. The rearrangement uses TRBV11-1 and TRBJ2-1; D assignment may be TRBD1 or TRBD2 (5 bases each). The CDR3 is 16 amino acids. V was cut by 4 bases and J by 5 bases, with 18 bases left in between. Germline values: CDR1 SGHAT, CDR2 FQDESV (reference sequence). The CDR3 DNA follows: TGTGCCAGCAGCTCTACAAACCTAGGGACCGACAATGAGCAGTTCTTC. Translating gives CASSSTNLGTDNEQFF. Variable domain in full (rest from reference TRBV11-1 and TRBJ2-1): EAEVAQSPRYKITEKSQAVAFWCDPISGHATLYWYRQILGQGPELLVQFQDESVVDDSQLPKDRFSAERLKGVDSTLKIQPAELGDSAMYLCASSSTNLGTDNEQFFGPGTRLTVL.

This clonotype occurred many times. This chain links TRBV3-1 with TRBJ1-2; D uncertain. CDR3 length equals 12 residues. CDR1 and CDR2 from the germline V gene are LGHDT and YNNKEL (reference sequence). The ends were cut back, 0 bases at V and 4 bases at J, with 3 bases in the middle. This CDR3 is CASSQESYGYTF. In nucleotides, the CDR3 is TGTGCCAGCAGCCAAGAGAGCTATGGCTACACCTTC. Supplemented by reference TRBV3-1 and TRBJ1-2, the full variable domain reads DTAVSQTPKYLVTQMGNDKSIKCEQNLGHDTMYWYKQDSKKFLKIMFSYNNKELIINETVPNRFSPKSPDKAHLNLHINSLELGDSAVYFCASSQESYGYTFGSGTRLTVV.

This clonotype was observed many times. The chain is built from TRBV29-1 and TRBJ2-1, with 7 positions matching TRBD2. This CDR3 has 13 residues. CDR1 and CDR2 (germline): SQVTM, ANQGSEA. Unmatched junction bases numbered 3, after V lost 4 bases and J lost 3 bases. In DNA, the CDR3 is TGCAGCGTTGGCGGGAGAAGCTACAATGAGCAGTTCTTC. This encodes CSVGGRSYNEQFF.

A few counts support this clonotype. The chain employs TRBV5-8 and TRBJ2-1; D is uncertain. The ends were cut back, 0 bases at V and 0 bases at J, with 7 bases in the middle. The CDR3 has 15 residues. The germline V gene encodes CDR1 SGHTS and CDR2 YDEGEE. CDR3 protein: CASSLGGVSYNEQFF. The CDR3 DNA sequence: TGTGCCAGCAGCTTGGGTGGAGTCTCCTACAATGAGCAGTTCTTC.

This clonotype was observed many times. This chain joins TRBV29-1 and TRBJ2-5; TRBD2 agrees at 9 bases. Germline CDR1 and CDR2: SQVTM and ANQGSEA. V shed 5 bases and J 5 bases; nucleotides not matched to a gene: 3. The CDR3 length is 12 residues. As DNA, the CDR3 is TGCAGCGTTTCTAGCGGGACGGAGACCCAGTACTTC. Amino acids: CSVSSGTETQYF. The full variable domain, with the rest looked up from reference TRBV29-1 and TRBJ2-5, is SAVISQKPSRDICQRGTSLTIQCQVDSQVTMMFWYRQQPGQSLTLIATANQGSEATYESGFVIDKFPISRPNLTFSTLTVSNMSPEDSSIYLCSVSSGTETQYFGPGTRLLVL.

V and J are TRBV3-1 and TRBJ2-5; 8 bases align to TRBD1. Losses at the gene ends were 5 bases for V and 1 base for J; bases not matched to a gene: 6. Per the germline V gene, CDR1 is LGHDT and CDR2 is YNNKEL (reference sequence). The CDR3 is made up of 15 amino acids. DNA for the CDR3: TGTGCCAGCAGCGATACGGACAGGGCCCAAGAGACCCAGTACTTC. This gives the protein CASSDTDRAQETQYF.